This T cell receptor (beta chain) was documented in a study of T-cell memory formation after mild COVID-19. This clonotype appeared many times. Its specificity is unknown. Points from the study as a whole: Mostly located in CM and EM were contracting CD4+ clones, with contracting CD8+ clones located in EMRA.

Germline V gene lookup returns CDR1 SGHVS and CDR2 FNYEAQ. V was clipped by 5 bases and J by 6 bases; unmatched bases: 8. The CDR3 runs to 17 residues. TCRdb reprocessed the 5' RACE reads via MiXCR and lists one record per CDR3 protein. The data contain 30,000 to 50,000 distinct CDR3 sequences, 5% to 7% of them singletons. Input material: PBMCs or a T cell subset sorted from them (not recorded which). This sequence originates from an adult who had mild COVID-19 (a few samples of this study predate the infection). Cell type and time point are not known. The rearrangement joins TRBV7-6 to TRBJ2-1, with 15 bases aligning to TRBD2. The CDR3 is CASSLRGTSGGLNEQFF. Here the CDR3 DNA reads TGTGCCAGCAGCCTACGGGGGACTAGCGGGGGGCTCAATGAGCAGTTCTTC.